The clone carrying this T cell receptor (beta chain) was seen only a few times. The study drew donors from healthy Caucasian individuals in Russia aged about 6 to 90. The data belong to a study of blood T cells in healthy people across ages. A J-beta primer mix and a sample-barcoded 5' primer were used in a second PCR of about 7 to 12 cycles. TCRdb reprocessed the 5' RACE reads via MiXCR and lists one record per CDR3 protein. The table lists roughly 700,000 distinct CDR3 sequences, 20% to 25% of them singletons, with under 9.5% in the top ten. The ends lost 5 bases at V and 7 bases at J; junction bases unmatched: 5. The CDR3 totals 14 residues. Germline values: CDR1 SEHNR, CDR2 FQNEAQ (reference sequence). This sample also belongs to another study, concerning T cells of mothers and their children. As reported in that work: During the second PCR, the M1S primer introduced sample barcodes along with 2-4 random nucleotides.

Input material: blood. V usage is TRBV7-9 and J usage is TRBJ1-4; TRBD1 matches at 9 bases. The source of this sequence is a boy between 10 and 17 years old in good health. CDR3 bases: TGTGCCAGCAGCACACAGGGGGCTACTGAAAAACTGTTTTTT. Translating it yields CASSTQGATEKLFF.